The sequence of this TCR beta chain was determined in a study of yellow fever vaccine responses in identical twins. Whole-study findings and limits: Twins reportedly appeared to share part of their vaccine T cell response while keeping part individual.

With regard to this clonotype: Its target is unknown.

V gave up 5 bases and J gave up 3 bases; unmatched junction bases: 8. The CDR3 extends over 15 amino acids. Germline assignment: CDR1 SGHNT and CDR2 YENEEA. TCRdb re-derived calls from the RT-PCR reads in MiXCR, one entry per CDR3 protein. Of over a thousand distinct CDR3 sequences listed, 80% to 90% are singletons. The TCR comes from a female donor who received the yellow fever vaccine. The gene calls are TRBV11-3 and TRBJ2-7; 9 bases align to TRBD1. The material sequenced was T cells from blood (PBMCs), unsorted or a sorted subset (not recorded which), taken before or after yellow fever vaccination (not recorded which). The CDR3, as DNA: TGTGCCAGCAGCCAGGGACAGGGCCGATTCTACGAGCAGTACGTC. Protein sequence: CASSQGQGRFYEQYV.